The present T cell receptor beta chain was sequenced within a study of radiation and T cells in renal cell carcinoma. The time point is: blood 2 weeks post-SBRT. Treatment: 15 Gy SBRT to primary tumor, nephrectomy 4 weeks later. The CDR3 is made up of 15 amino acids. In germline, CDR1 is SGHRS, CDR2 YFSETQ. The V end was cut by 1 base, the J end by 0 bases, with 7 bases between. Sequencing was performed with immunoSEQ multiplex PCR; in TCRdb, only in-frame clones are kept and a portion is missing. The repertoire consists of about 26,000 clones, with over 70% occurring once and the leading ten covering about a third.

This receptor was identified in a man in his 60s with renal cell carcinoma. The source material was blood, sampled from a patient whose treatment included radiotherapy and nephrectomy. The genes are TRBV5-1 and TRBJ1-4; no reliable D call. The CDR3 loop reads CASSLRSATNEKLFF. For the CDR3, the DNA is TGCGCCAGCAGCTTGAGGAGTGCAACTAATGAAAAACTGTTTTTT.